This T cell receptor (beta chain) was captured in a study of regulatory T cells in long-lasting Graves disease. Study findings and constraints: More public clonotypes were shared by persistent patients (around 3,000) than by new patients (about 1,000).

The CDR3 spans 14 residues. Germline V lookup: CDR1 MNHEY, CDR2 SVGEGT. Trimming pared 0 bases from V and 5 bases from J, leaving 10 bases between. Assembly of TCR beta libraries relied on iRepertoire HTBI primers together with Arm-PCR of CDR3 regions. One entry per CDR3 protein results from TCRdb running MiXCR on the multiplex PCR reads. The sample holds roughly 450,000 distinct CDR3 sequences, around 22% seen once. The time point here: persistent/refractory GD, antithyroid drugs over 5 years with positive TRAb. Construction of the TCR library relied on RNA isolated from PBMCs. The source of the patients was an endocrinology department in Xi'an, China. This clonotype was seen a handful of times. What it recognizes is unknown.

The receptor's source is a female donor with Graves disease. V and J are TRBV6-2 or TRBV6-3 and TRBJ1-2; D is possibly TRBD1 (5 bases). The sample was peripheral blood mononuclear cells (PBMCs), taken when the disease was refractory, from a patient treated with antithyroid drugs. This chain's CDR3 is CASSYSTTAYGYTF. The CDR3 bases are TGTGCCAGCAGTTACTCTACGACAGCTTATGGCTACACCTTC.